What follows are 16 T cell receptor beta chains derived from one specimen sequenced in a study of chemoradiotherapy in HPV16-positive cancers. The table came from immunoSEQ multiplex PCR; TCRdb's copy has only in-frame clones and leaves some out. The sample shows under 6,500 clones, 65% to 90% of them seen only once. The specimen was tumor tissue, collected from a patient who underwent chemoradiotherapy. The receptors were gathered from a human donor with HPV-associated anogenital cancer.

The chain carries TRBV6-1 and TRBJ1-2, with 8 positions matching TRBD1. The CDR3 covers 14 residues. Germline V gene lookup returns CDR1 MNHNS and CDR2 SASEGT. The J segment lost 4 bases and the V segment lost 2 bases, leaving 3 bases of the junction unmatched. The CDR3 protein is CASSEPGGGYGYTF. CDR3 sequence (DNA): TGTGCCAGCAGTGAACCAGGGGGCGGCTATGGCTACACCTTC.

The chain combines TRBV18 with TRBJ2-7; unclear D gene. The V end was cut by 2 bases, the J end by 2 bases, with 4 bases between. Germline V gives CDR1 KGHSH, CDR2 LQKENI. CDR3 length equals 12 residues. The CDR3 loop is CASSPFPYEQYF. In nucleotides, the CDR3 is TGTGCCAGCTCACCATTCCCCTACGAGCAGTACTTC.

V usage is TRBV30 and J usage is TRBJ2-7; D is unclear. Trimming took 0 bases from V and 2 from J, leaving 17 bases between them. This CDR3 region has 16 residues. CDR1 GTSNPN and CDR2 SVGIG come from the germline V gene (reference sequence). Here the CDR3 reads CAWSVRWTNGAYEQYF. In DNA form, the CDR3 reads TGTGCCTGGAGTGTACGATGGACCAACGGCGCCTACGAGCAGTACTTC.

In DNA form, the CDR3 reads TGTGCCAGCAGTTTACCACCCGTAAACACTGAAGCTTTCTTT. Its translation: CASSLPPVNTEAFF. The genes are TRBV6-5 and TRBJ1-1; D uncertain. Germline V gives CDR1 MNHEY, CDR2 SVGAGI. The CDR3 is made up of 14 amino acids. Trimming took 4 bases from V and 2 from J, leaving 11 bases between them.

This chain connects TRBV6-1 to TRBJ1-4; D gene ambiguous. Trimming left V 5 bases short and J 4 bases short, with 11 bases between. The length of the CDR3 is 14 residues. Germline V gives CDR1 MNHNS, CDR2 SASEGT. CDR3 sequence (DNA): TGTGCCAGCAGTCTCCTGACGGGTAATGAAAAACTGTTTTTT. Protein sequence: CASSLLTGNEKLFF.

The J gene is TRBJ1-5, the V gene TRBV6-6, with D hard to call. There are 14 residues in the CDR3. Per germline, CDR1 MNHNY and CDR2 SVGAGI (reference sequence). V lost 5 bases, J lost 1 base, and 9 bases lay in between. The chain's CDR3 is CASSPQESNQPQHF. CDR3 nucleotide sequence: TGTGCCAGCAGTCCTCAGGAGAGCAATCAGCCCCAGCATTTT.

The chain links TRBV9 to TRBJ1-1; no clear D. V dropped 5 bases and J dropped 0 bases, with 8 bases sitting between them. The CDR3 totals 13 residues. Per germline, CDR1 SGDLS and CDR2 YYNGEE. CDR3 nucleotides: TGTGCCAGCAGTCAAGGTTTGAACACTGAAGCTTTCTTT. Protein sequence: CASSQGLNTEAFF.

This clone was counted between two and nine times. J is TRBJ2-5 and V is TRBV11-3; D unclear. Per germline, CDR1 SGHNT and CDR2 YENEEA. V dropped 0 bases and J dropped 2 bases, with 7 bases sitting between them. This CDR3 has 14 amino acids. CDR3 DNA: TGTGCCAGCAGCTTAGATTGGCAACAAGAGACCCAGTACTTC. This translates into CASSLDWQQETQYF.

Notes on this clone: Additional DNA sequences in this sample encode the identical CDR3. The chain carries TRBV5-4 and TRBJ2-7; D not resolved. CDR1 is SGHNT, CDR2 YYREEE, per germline (reference sequence). Deletions cut 0 bases from V and 2 bases from J, with 3 bases between. There are 12 residues in the CDR3. The CDR3 DNA follows: TGTGCCAGCAGCTTGGGCACCTACGAGCAGTACTTC. Protein product: CASSLGTYEQYF. Using reference TRBV5-4 and TRBJ2-7 for the parts outside the CDR3, the full variable domain is ETGVTQSPTHLIKTRGQQVTLRCSSQSGHNTVSWYQQALGQGPQFIFQYYREEENGRGNFPPRFSGLQFPNYSSELNVNALELDDSALYLCASSLGTYEQYFGPGTRLTVT.

The chain recombines TRBV27 with TRBJ1-2; D perhaps matches TRBD1 (6 bases). Germline CDR1 and CDR2: MNHEY and SMNVEV (reference sequence). The CDR3 sequence is 14 residues long. V lost 7 bases, J lost 8 bases, and 20 bases lay in between. The CDR3 is CASTRNSGAGGYTF. Here the CDR3 DNA reads TGTGCCAGCACTAGGAACTCAGGGGCGGGGGGCTACACCTTC.

The chain is built from TRBV18 and TRBJ2-5; either TRBD1 or TRBD2 may fit D (5 bases each). Germline CDR1 reads KGHSH; CDR2 reads LQKENI. V was pared by 5 bases and J by 1 base, with 11 bases between. CDR3 length: 14 residues. CDR3 nucleotide sequence: TGTGCCAGCTCAAAGGGACCGAGCCAAGAGACCCAGTACTTC. This encodes CASSKGPSQETQYF.

This chain links TRBV7-9 with TRBJ2-2; maybe TRBD1 (6 bases). From germline, CDR1 is SEHNR and CDR2 FQNEAQ (reference sequence). CDR3 length: 16 amino acids. Trimming shortened V by 5 bases and J by 5 bases, and 18 bases separated the two germline ends. CDR3 region: CASSPGAGVRTGELFF. The CDR3 DNA reads TGTGCCAGCAGCCCCGGGGCAGGGGTACGAACCGGGGAGCTGTTTTTT.

The rearrangement links TRBV27 to TRBJ2-1, with 7 bases aligning to TRBD1. The germline V gene has CDR1 MNHEY and CDR2 SMNVEV (reference sequence). Unmatched junction bases numbered 9, after V lost 4 bases and J lost 3 bases. This CDR3 is 16 amino acids long. The CDR3 DNA reads as TGTGCCAGCAGTTCATCCAGGACAGGAGTCTACAATGAGCAGTTCTTC. This encodes CASSSSRTGVYNEQFF.

This chain joins TRBV13 and TRBJ1-3; possible D gene TRBD1, 5 bases. V lost 5 bases, J lost 1 base, and 12 bases lay in between. CDR3 length: 15 amino acids. In germline, CDR1 is PRHDT, CDR2 FYEKMQ (reference sequence). CDR3 in amino acids: CASSIRQTSGNTIYF. The CDR3 nucleotides read TGTGCCAGCAGCATAAGACAGACGTCTGGAAACACCATATATTTT.

For this clone: A junction end diverges from the germline sequence, so it may reflect a read error. The chain is built from TRBV7-7 and TRBJ2-7; TRBD2 aligns across 7 bases. Germline V CDR1 and CDR2: SSHAT, FNYEAQ (reference sequence). CDR3 size: 18 residues. The DNA for the CDR3 is TGTGCTAGCAGCTTCGGTGCTGGGCAGCGGGATCTCCCACTCGAGCAGTACTTC. Amino acid sequence: CASSFGAGQRDLPLEQYF. The variable domain in full, completed from reference TRBV7-7 and TRBJ2-7, reads GAGVSQSPRYKVTKRGQDVTLRCDPISSHATLYWYQQALGQGPEFLTYFNYEAQPDKSGLPSDRFSAERPEGSISTLTIQRTEQRDSAMYRCASSFGAGQRDLPLEQYFGPGTRLTVT.

This chain links TRBV10-2 with TRBJ2-5; the match to TRBD2 covers 10 bases. The ends lost 2 bases at V and 5 bases at J; junction bases unmatched: 8. Germline V gives CDR1 WSHSY, CDR2 SAAADI. The CDR3 has 16 amino acids. CDR3 DNA: TGCGCCAGCAGTGAGCAAGCGGGAGGGAGGCGGGAGACCCAGTACTTC. Translation gives CASSEQAGGRRETQYF.